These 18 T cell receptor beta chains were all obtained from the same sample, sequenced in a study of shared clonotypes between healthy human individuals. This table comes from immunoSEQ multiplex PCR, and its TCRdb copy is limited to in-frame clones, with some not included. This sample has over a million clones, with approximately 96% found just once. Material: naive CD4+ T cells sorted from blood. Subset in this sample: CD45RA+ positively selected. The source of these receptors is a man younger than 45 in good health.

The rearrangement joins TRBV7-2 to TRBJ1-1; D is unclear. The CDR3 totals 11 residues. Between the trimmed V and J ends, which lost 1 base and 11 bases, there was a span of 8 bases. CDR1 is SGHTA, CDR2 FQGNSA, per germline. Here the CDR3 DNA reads TGTGCCAGCAGCTTAGTGGGAATCGCTTTCTTT. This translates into CASSLVGIAFF.

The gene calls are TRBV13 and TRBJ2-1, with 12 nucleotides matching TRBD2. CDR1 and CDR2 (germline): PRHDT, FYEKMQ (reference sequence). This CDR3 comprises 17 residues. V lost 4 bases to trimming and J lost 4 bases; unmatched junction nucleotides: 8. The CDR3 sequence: CASSSPPSGRGYNEQFF. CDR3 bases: TGTGCCAGCAGCTCACCGCCTAGCGGGAGGGGGTACAATGAGCAGTTCTTC.

CDR3 amino acids: CASSLRTLHTDTQYF. The DNA for the CDR3 is TGTGCCAGCAGCTTGAGGACTTTGCACACAGATACGCAGTATTTT. The genes are TRBV11-2 and TRBJ2-3; a possible D gene is TRBD2 (5 bases). This CDR3 spans 15 amino acids. Germline CDR1 reads SGHAT; CDR2 reads FQNNGV. V dropped 3 bases and J dropped 2 bases, with 12 bases sitting between them.

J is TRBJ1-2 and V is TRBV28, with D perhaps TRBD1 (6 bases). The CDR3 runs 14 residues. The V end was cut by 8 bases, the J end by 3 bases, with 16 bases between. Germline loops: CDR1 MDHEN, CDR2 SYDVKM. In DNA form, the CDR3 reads TGTGCCAGCTGTCCCCCCGGACAGCACTATGGCTACACCTTC. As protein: CASCPPGQHYGYTF.

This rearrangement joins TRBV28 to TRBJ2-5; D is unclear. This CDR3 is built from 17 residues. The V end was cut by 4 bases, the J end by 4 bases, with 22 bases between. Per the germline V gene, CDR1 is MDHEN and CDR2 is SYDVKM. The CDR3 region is CASSSSLEPGWGETQYF. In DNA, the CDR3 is TGTGCCAGCAGTTCCTCCCTTGAACCCGGGTGGGGAGAGACCCAGTACTTC.

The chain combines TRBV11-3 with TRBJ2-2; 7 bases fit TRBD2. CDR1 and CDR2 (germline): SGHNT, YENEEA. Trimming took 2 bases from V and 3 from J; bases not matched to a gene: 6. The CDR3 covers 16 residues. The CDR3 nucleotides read TGTGCCAGCAGCTTAATCGGCGGGAGTTACACCGGGGAGCTGTTTTTT. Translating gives CASSLIGGSYTGELFF.

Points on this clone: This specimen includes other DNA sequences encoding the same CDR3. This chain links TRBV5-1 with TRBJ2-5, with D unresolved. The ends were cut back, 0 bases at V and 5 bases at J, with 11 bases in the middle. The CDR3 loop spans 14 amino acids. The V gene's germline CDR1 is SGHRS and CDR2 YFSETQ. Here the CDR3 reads CASSLAMGIETQYF. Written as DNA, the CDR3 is TGCGCCAGCAGCTTGGCTATGGGGATCGAGACCCAGTACTTC.

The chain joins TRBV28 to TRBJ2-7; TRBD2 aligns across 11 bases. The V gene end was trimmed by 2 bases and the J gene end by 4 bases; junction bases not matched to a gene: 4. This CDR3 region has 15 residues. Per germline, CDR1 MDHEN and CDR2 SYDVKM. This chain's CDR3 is CASSLRRTSGYEQYF. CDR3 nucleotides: TGTGCCAGCAGTTTACGTCGGACTAGCGGGTACGAGCAGTACTTC.

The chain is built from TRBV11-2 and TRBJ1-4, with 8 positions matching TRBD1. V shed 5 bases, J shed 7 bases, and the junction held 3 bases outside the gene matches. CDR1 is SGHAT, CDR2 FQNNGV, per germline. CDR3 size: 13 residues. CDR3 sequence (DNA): TGTGCCAGCAGCCAGGGGGCGGTTGAAAAACTGTTTTTT. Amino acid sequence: CASSQGAVEKLFF.

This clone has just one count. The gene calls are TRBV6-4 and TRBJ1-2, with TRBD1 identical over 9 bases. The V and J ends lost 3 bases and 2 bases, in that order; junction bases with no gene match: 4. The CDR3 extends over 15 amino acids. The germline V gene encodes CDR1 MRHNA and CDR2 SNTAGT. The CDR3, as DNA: TGTGCCAGCAGTGAAGGTGGGACAGGGAACTATGGCTACACCTTC. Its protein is CASSEGGTGNYGYTF.

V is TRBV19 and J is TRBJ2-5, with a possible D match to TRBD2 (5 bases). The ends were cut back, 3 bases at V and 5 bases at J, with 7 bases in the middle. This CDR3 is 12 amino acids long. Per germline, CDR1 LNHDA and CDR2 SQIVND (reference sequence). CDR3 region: CASSITGETQYF. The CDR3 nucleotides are TGTGCCAGTAGTATTACGGGGGAGACCCAGTACTTC.

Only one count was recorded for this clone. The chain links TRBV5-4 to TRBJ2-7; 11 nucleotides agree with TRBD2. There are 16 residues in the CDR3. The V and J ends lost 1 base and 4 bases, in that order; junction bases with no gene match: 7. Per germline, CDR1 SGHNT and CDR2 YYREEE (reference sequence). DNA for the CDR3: TGTGCCAGCAGCTTGTCGGCTAGCGGGAGGTTATACGAGCAGTACTTC. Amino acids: CASSLSASGRLYEQYF.

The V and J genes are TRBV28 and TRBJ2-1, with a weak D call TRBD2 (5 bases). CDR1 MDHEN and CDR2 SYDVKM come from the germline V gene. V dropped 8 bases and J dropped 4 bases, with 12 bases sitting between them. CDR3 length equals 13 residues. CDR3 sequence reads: CASRGSLYNEQFF. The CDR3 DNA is TGTGCCAGCCGGGGTTCTCTATACAATGAGCAGTTCTTC.

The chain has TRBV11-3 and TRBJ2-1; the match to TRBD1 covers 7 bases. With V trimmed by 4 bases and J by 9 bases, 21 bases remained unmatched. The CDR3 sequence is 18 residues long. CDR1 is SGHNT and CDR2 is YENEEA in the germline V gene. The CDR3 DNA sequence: TGTGCCAGCAGCTCACTAGGGACAGCAGGGCAGAAGGATGGTGAGCAGTTCTTC. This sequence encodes CASSSLGTAGQKDGEQFF.

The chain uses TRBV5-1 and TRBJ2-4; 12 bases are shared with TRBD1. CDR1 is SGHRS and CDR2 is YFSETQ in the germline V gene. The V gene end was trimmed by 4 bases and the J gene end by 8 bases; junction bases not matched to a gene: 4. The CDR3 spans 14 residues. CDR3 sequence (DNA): TGCGCCAGCAGCGCCGGGACAGGGGGCGACATTCAGTACTTC. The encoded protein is CASSAGTGGDIQYF.

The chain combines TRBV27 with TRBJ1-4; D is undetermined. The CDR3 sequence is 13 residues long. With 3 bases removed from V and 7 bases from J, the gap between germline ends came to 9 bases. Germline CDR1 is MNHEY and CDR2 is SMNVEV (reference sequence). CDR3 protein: CASSFLPGEKLFF. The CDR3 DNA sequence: TGTGCCAGCAGTTTCCTCCCTGGTGAAAAACTGTTTTTT.

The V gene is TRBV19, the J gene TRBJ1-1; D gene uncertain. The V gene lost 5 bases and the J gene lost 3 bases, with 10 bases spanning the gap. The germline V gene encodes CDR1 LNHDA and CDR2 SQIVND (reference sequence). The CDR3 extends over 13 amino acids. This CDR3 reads CASSLMVDTEAFF. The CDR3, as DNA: TGTGCCAGTAGTTTGATGGTCGACACTGAAGCTTTCTTT.

CDR3 nucleotide sequence: TGCGCCAGCAGCTTCCTACAGGGGGCTGGCGGGGAGCTGTTTTTT. Its protein product is CASSFLQGAGGELFF. This chain uses TRBV5-1 with TRBJ2-2, with 9 bases aligning to TRBD1. Germline assignment: CDR1 SGHRS and CDR2 YFSETQ. Trimming took 2 bases from V and 7 from J; bases not matched to a gene: 6. The CDR3 is 15 residues long.